One and the same sample provided the 13 T cell receptor beta chains below, sequenced in a study of blood T cells in healthy people across ages. Next came a second PCR, run for about 7 to 12 cycles, which used a sample-barcoded 5' primer along with a J-beta primer mix. TCRdb itself ran the 5' RACE reads through MiXCR, one entry per CDR3 protein. The data hold about 1,500,000 distinct CDR3 sequences, with roughly 27% observed a single time. Sequenced sample: blood. The receptors come from a woman aged 25 to 39 in good health.

This clonotype appeared a few times. The gene calls are TRBV14 and TRBJ2-5, with 9 bases identical to TRBD2. V shed 1 base, J shed 2 bases, and the junction held 5 bases outside the gene matches. The CDR3 runs 16 residues. Germline V gives CDR1 SGHDN, CDR2 FVKESK. The CDR3 sequence: CASSQGGAGGQETQYF. The CDR3 DNA reads TGTGCCAGCAGCCAAGGTGGAGCGGGGGGTCAAGAGACCCAGTACTTC.

V is TRBV20-1 and J is TRBJ1-1, with 10 bases lining up with TRBD1. The junction had 8 bases not matched to a gene; V was cut back by 6 bases and J by 4 bases. CDR3 length: 14 residues. Germline-derived CDR1 and CDR2 are DFQATT and SNEGSKA (reference sequence). The CDR3 DNA reads TGCAGTGCCCGAGGACAGGGGGGACTCACTGAAGCTTTCTTT. It yields the protein CSARGQGGLTEAFF.

This clonotype came up a few times. The chain is built from TRBV20-1 and TRBJ2-5; 14 bases map to TRBD2. The J call may be faulty, since TRBJ2-1 better matches the DNA end. The V gene's germline CDR1 is DFQATT and CDR2 SNEGSKA (reference sequence). This CDR3 is built from 15 residues. The CDR3 DNA sequence: TGCAGTGCAGGGACTAGCGGGGGAGGGTTGGAGACCCAGTTCTTC. Amino acid sequence: CSAGTSGGGLETQFF.

In its sample, this clonotype was seen a few times. V usage is TRBV6-5 and J usage is TRBJ1-1; 8 bases agree with TRBD1. The CDR3 contains 18 residues. Germline-derived CDR1 and CDR2 are MNHEY and SVGAGI. V shed 0 bases, J shed 2 bases, and the junction held 11 bases outside the gene matches. DNA for the CDR3: TGTGCCAGCAGTTACTCGAGTAACCAGGGGGCGAGCAACACTGAAGCTTTCTTT. It is translated as CASSYSSNQGASNTEAFF.

This clonotype has at least ten counts. The chain uses TRBV27 and TRBJ2-5; 7 nucleotides agree with TRBD1. V shed 8 bases, J shed 1 base, and the junction held 1 base outside the gene matches. CDR1 is MNHEY, CDR2 SMNVEV, per germline (reference sequence). This CDR3 contains 12 residues. CDR3 residues: CASGQVQETQYF. The CDR3, as DNA: TGTGCCAGCGGACAGGTCCAAGAGACCCAGTACTTC.

This clonotype was observed a handful of times. This sequence joins TRBV28 and TRBJ1-2; a weak D match, TRBD1 (6 bases). Germline V gives CDR1 MDHEN, CDR2 SYDVKM. The CDR3 totals 15 residues. V was cut by 6 bases and J by 2 bases, with 16 bases left in between. Written as DNA, the CDR3 is TGTGCCAGCAGACGACCCCAGGGGAGAAACTATGGCTACACCTTC. Its translation is CASRRPQGRNYGYTF.

V and J are TRBV12-3 or TRBV12-4 and TRBJ2-1; a possible D gene is TRBD2 (7 bases). V lost 1 base and J lost 10, with 23 bases in between. This CDR3 contains 17 residues. The CDR3 protein is CASSLELSYGGRGEQFF. The CDR3 coding sequence is TGTGCCAGCAGTTTAGAATTGTCATACGGGGGGCGAGGCGAGCAGTTCTTC.

This clonotype was counted between two and nine times. The J gene is TRBJ2-5, the V gene TRBV6-2 or TRBV6-3; weak D call: TRBD2 (5 bases). Matching the DNA end better, TRBJ2-7 makes the J call doubtful. From germline, CDR1 is MNHEY and CDR2 SVGEGT. The CDR3 is made up of 13 amino acids. The CDR3 reads CASSTIRGYEQYF. CDR3 nucleotides: TGTGCCAGCAGTACCATACGGGGCTACGAGCAGTACTTC.

In regard to this clonotype: Compared with germline, one end of the junction differs, possibly owing to a read error. The chain uses TRBV5-1 and TRBJ1-1, with 8 bases matching TRBD1. The germline CDR1 and CDR2 sequences are SGHRS and YFSETQ. The CDR3 sequence is 13 residues long. The CDR3 spells CASSSAGGTETFF. As DNA, the CDR3 is TGCGCCAGCAGCTCAGCAGGGGGCACTGAAACTTTCTTT.

This clonotype was found a few times. This rearrangement joins TRBV7-2 to TRBJ1-2; D might be TRBD1 (5 bases). The CDR3 consists of 15 residues. CDR1 and CDR2 (germline): SGHTA, FQGNSA. V lost 5 bases to trimming and J lost 5 bases, with 18 bases between them. The CDR3 DNA is TGTGCCAGCAGCCCCGAAGGCAGGGCAATATATGGCTACACCTTC. Protein: CASSPEGRAIYGYTF.

The V and J genes are TRBV7-2 and TRBJ1-3, with 7 positions matching TRBD1. The CDR3 is made up of 14 amino acids. Losses at the gene ends were 5 bases for V and 7 bases for J; bases not matched to a gene: 8. CDR1 SGHTA and CDR2 FQGNSA come from the germline V gene. The CDR3 nucleotides read TGTGCCAGCAGCCTCTTAACAGGGGACAACACCATATATTTT. As protein: CASSLLTGDNTIYF.

This clonotype occurred a few times. The genes are TRBV7-6 and TRBJ1-6; 7 bases fit TRBD1. V dropped 6 bases and J dropped 11; count of bases not matched to a gene: 13. This CDR3 is 15 amino acids long. Germline V gene sequence: CDR1 SGHVS, CDR2 FNYEAQ. The CDR3: CASSSDRERVPPLHF. The CDR3, as DNA: TGTGCCAGCAGTTCCGACAGGGAGAGAGTCCCACCCCTCCACTTT.

This chain links TRBV20-1 with TRBJ1-4, with D uncertain. This CDR3 contains 13 residues. The germline V gene has CDR1 DFQATT and CDR2 SNEGSKA (reference sequence). The DNA for the CDR3 is TGCAGCGCGTGCGCAGGTGATATTGAAAAACTGTTTTTT. Translated: CSACAGDIEKLFF.